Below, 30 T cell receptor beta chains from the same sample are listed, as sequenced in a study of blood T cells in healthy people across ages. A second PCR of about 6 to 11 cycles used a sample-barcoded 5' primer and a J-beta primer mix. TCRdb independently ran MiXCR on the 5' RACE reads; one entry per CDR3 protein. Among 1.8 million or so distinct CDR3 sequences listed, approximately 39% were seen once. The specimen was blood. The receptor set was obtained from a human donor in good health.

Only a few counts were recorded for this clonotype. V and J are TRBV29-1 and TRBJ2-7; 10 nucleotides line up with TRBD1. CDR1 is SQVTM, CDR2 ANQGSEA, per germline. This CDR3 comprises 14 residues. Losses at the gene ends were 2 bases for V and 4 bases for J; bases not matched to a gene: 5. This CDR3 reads CSVERGTGDYEQYF. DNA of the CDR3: TGCAGCGTTGAACGTGGGACAGGGGATTACGAGCAGTACTTC.

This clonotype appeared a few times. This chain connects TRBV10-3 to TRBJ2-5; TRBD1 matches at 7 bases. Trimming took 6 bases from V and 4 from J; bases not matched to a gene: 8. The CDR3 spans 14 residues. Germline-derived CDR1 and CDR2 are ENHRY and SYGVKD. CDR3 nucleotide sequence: TGTGCCATCAGAACGGGACAGTCTGGAGAGACCCAGTACTTC. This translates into CAIRTGQSGETQYF.

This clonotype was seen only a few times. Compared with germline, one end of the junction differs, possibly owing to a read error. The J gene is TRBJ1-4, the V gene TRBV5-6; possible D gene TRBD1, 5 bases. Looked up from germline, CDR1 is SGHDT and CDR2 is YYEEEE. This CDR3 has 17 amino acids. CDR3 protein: CASSLQMGPLPNEKRFF. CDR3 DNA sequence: TGTGCCAGCAGCCTCCAGATGGGACCTCTTCCTAATGAAAAACGGTTTTTT.

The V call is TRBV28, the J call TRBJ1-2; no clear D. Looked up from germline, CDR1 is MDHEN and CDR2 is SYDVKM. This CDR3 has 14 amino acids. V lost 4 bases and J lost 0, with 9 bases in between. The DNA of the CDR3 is TGTGCCAGCAGTTCGCGGGCTTCTAACTATGGCTACACCTTC. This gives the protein CASSSRASNYGYTF.

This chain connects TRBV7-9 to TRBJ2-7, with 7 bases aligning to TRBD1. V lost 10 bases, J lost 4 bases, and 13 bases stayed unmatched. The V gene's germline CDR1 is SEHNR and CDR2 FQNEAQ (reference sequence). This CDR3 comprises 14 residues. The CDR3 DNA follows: TGTGCCAACAGTTCTCGACAGGGAATGTACGAGCAGTACTTC. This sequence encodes CANSSRQGMYEQYF.

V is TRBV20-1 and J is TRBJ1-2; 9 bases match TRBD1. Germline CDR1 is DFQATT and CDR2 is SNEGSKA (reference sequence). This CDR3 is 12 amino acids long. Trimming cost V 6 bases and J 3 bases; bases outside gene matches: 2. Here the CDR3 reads CSATGGYYGYTF. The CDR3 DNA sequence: TGCAGTGCAACAGGGGGCTACTATGGCTACACCTTC.

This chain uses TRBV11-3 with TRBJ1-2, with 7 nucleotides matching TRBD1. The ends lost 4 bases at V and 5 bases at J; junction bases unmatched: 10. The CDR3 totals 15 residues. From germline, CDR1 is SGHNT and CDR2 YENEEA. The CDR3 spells CASSYLGTVEYGYTF. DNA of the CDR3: TGTGCCAGCAGCTACCTGGGGACAGTAGAATATGGCTACACCTTC.

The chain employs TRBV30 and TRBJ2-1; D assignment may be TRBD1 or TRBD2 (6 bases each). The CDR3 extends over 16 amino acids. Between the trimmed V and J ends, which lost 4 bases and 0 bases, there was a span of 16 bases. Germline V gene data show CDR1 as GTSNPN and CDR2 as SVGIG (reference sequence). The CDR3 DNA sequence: TGTGCCTGGACCCCCCGGGGGCTTAGCTCCTACAATGAGCAGTTCTTC. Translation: CAWTPRGLSSYNEQFF.

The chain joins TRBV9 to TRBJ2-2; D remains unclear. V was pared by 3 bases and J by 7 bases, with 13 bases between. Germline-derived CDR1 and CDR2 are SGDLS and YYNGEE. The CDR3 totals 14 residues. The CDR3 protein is CASSGGLVIGELFF. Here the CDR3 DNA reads TGTGCCAGCAGCGGGGGATTGGTCATCGGGGAGCTGTTTTTT. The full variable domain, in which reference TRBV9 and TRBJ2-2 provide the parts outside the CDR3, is DSGVTQTPKHLITATGQRVTLRCSPRSGDLSVYWYQQSLDQGLQFLIQYYNGEERAKGNILERFSAQQFPDLHSELNLSSLELGDSALYFCASSGGLVIGELFFGEGSRLTVL.

In DNA, the CDR3 is TGTGCCAGCAGTCCTACCGGCAGGGCCACTGAAGCTTTCTTT. Its protein is CASSPTGRATEAFF. The V gene is TRBV12-3 or TRBV12-4, the J gene TRBJ1-1; weak D call: TRBD1 (5 bases). Trimming cost V 5 bases and J 4 bases, with 14 bases left between them. The CDR3 is 14 amino acids.

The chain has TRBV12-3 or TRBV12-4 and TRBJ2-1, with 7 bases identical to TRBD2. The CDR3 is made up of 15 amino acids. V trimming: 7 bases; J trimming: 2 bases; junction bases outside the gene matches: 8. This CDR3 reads CASTVVGGAYNEQFF. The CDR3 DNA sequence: TGTGCCAGCACCGTAGTGGGGGGGGCCTACAATGAGCAGTTCTTC.

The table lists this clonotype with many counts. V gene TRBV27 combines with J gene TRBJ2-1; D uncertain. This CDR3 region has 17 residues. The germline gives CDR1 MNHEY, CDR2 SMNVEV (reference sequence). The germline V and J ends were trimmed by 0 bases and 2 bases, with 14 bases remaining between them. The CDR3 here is CASSLSIGPFPYNEQFF. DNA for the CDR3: TGTGCCAGCAGTTTATCGATAGGACCATTCCCCTACAATGAGCAGTTCTTC.

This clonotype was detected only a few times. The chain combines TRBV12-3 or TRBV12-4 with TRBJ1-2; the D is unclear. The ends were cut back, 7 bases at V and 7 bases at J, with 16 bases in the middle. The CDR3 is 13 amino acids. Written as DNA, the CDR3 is TGTGCCAGCACCGCGGACGATGTTCGTGGCTACACCTTC. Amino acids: CASTADDVRGYTF.

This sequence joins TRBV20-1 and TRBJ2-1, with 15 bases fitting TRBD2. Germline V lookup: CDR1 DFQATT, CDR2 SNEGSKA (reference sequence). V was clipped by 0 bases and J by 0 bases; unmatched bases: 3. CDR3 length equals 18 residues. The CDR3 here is CSARDRTSGGASYNEQFF. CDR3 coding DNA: TGCAGTGCTAGAGATCGGACTAGCGGGGGGGCCTCCTACAATGAGCAGTTCTTC.

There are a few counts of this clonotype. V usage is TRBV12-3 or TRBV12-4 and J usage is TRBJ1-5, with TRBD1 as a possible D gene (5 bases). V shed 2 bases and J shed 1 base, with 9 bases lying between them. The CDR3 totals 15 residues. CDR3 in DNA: TGTGCCAGCAGTTTACGGACACTCAGCAATCAGCCCCAGCATTTT. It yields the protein CASSLRTLSNQPQHF.

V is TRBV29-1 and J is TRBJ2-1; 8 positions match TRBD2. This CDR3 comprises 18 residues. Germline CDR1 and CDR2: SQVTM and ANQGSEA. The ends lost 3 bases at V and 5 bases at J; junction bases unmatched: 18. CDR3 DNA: TGCAGCGTTGATCCGTCCGGGGGGGAAGGCCCCGGGAACAATGAGCAGTTCTTC. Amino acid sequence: CSVDPSGGEGPGNNEQFF.

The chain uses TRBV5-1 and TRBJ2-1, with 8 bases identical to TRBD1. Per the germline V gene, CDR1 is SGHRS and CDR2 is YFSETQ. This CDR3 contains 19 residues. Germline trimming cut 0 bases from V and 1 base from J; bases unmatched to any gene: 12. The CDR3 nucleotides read TGCGCCAGCAGCTTGGCCTCCACCAGGGGGCAAGGGTCCTACAATGAGCAGTTCTTC. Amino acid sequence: CASSLASTRGQGSYNEQFF.

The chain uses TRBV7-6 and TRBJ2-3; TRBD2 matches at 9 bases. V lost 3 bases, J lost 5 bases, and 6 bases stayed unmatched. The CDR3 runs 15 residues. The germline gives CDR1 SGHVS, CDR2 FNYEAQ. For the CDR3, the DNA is TGTGCCAGCAGCTTTGGCGGGGGGGCAAGAGATACGCAGTATTTT. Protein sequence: CASSFGGGARDTQYF.

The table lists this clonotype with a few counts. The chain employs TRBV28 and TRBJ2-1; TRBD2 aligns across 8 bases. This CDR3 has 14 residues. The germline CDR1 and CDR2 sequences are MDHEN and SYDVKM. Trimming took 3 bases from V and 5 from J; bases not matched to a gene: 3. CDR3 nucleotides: TGTGCCAGCAGTTTCCTAGCGGGTAACAATGAGCAGTTCTTC. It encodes CASSFLAGNNEQFF.

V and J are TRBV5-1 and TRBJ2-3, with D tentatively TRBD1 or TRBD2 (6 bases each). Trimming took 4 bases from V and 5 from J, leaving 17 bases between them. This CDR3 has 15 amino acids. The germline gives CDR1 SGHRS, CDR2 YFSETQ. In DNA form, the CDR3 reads TGCGCCAGCAGCCCCGTAGGGGGGCAAGGAGATACGCAGTATTTT. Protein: CASSPVGGQGDTQYF.

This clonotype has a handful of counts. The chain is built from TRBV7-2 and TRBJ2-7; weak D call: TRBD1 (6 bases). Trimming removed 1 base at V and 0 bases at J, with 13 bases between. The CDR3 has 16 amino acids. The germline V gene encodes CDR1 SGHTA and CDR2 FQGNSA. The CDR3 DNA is TGTGCCAGCAGCTTAGATAGGGGACACCCCTCCTACGAGCAGTACTTC. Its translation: CASSLDRGHPSYEQYF.

In DNA form, the CDR3 reads TGTGCCAGCAGTGGAGTATTTGGGGTGGGCACTGAAGCTTTCTTT. Its protein product is CASSGVFGVGTEAFF. The gene calls are TRBV6-5 and TRBJ1-1, with D hard to call. This CDR3 region has 15 residues. CDR1 and CDR2 (germline): MNHEY, SVGAGI. V was clipped by 5 bases and J by 4 bases, with 17 bases between them.

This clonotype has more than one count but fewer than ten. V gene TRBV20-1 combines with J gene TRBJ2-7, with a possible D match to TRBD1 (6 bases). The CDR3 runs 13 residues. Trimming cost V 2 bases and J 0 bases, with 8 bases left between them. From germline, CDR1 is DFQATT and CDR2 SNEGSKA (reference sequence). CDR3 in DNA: TGCAGTGCTAGATACAGGGACTCCTACGAGCAGTACTTC. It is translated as CSARYRDSYEQYF.

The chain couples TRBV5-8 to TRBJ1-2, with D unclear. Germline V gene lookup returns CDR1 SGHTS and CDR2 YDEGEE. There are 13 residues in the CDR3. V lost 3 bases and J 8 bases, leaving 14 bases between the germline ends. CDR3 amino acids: CASSWVVSGGYTF. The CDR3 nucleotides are TGTGCCAGCAGCTGGGTGGTGTCGGGAGGCTACACCTTC.

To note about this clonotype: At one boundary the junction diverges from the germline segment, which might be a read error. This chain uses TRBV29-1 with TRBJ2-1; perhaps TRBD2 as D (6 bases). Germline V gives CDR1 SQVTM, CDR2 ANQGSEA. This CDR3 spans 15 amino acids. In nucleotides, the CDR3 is TGCAGCGTTGGACGGGGGTGGAGCTCCTACAAGGAGCAGTTCTTC. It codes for CSVGRGWSSYKEQFF.

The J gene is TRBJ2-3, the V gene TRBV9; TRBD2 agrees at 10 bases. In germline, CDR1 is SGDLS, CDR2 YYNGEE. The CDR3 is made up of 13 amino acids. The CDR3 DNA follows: TGTGCAGGGAGCGGGGGGGCTACAGATACGCAGTATTTT. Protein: CAGSGGATDTQYF. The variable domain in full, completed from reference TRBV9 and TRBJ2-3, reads DSGVTQTPKHLITATGQRVTLRCSPRSGDLSVYWYQQSLDQGLQFLIQYYNGEERAKGNILERFSAQQFPDLHSELNLSSLELGDSALYFCAGSGGATDTQYFGPGTRLTVL.

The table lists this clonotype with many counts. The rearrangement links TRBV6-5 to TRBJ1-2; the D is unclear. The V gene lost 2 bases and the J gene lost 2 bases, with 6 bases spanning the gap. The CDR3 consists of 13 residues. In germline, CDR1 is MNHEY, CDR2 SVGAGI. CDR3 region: CASSYGRNYGYTF. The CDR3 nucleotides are TGTGCCAGCAGTTACGGACGGAACTATGGCTACACCTTC.

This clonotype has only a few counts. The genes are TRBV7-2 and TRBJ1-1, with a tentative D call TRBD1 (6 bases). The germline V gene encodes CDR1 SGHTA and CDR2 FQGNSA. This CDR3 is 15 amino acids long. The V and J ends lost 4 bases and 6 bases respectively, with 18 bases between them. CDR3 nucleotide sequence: TGTGCCAGCAGCTGGGGGCAGGGTGTTCCCCCTGAAGCTTTCTTT. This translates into CASSWGQGVPPEAFF.

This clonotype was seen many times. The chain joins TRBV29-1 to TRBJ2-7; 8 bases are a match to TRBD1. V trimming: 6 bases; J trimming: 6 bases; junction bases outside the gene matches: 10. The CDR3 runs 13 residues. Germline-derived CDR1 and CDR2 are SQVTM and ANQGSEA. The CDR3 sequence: CSVSTGEDSEQYF. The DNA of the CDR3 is TGCAGCGTGTCGACAGGGGAGGATAGCGAGCAGTACTTC.

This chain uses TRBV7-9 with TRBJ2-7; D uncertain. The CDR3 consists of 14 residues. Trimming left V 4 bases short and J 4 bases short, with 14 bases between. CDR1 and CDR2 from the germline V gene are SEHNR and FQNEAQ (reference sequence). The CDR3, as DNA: TGTGCCAGCAGCTCCGAGACGGACCGTTACGAGCAGTACTTC. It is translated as CASSSETDRYEQYF.